These T cell receptor beta chains were read from a single sample in a study of T cells in Graves' hyperthyroidism and ophthalmopathy. TCRdb passed the multiplex PCR reads through MiXCR, listing each CDR3 protein once. The sample has some 570,000 distinct CDR3 sequences, approximately 17% seen once. Material: blood. These receptors originate from a woman between 18 and 29 years old with Graves' ophthalmopathy. The conserved cysteine and the conserved F or W are not part of the CDR3 here.

TRBV6-1	TRBJ2-6	ASSERGPSSGANVLT
TRBV20-1	TRBJ2-7	SVSGKPSYEQY
TRBV14	TRBJ1-1	ASSQDGMNTEAF
TRBV3-1	TRBJ2-3	ASSQVSGTATSTDTQY
TRBV10-2	TRBJ1-5	ASSPTGGRNQPQH
TRBV28	TRBJ2-7	ASTQGGSGYEQY
TRBV3-1	TRBJ2-1	ASSQDRQGLNEQF
TRBV30	TRBJ2-2	AWTSGRYTGELF
TRBV9	TRBJ1-2	ASSGGRNYGYT
TRBV2	TRBJ2-3	ASSPPPGLAGTSTDTQY